This T cell receptor (beta chain) was captured by sequencing in a study of identical twins. This clonotype was seen once. In germline, CDR1 is LGHDT, CDR2 YNNKEL (reference sequence). Trimming removed 1 base from V and 3 bases from J; junction bases left unmatched: 6. The CDR3 has 15 amino acids. Using its own MiXCR run on the 5' RACE reads, TCRdb lists one record per CDR3 protein. The table shows about 890,000 distinct CDR3 sequences, with roughly 12% occurring only once. These same data were also listed under a study on yellow fever vaccine responses in identical twins. That work contributes: Twins' T cell vaccine responses reportedly looked partly convergent, partly personalized.

The chain links TRBV3-1 to TRBJ2-7; TRBD2 aligns across 7 bases. This clonotype originated in a woman between 18 and 29 years old in good health. Sequenced input: PBMCs. The CDR3 DNA reads as TGTGCCAGCAGCCAAGCTTCTGGACTAGGCTACGAGCAGTACTTC. This encodes CASSQASGLGYEQYF.